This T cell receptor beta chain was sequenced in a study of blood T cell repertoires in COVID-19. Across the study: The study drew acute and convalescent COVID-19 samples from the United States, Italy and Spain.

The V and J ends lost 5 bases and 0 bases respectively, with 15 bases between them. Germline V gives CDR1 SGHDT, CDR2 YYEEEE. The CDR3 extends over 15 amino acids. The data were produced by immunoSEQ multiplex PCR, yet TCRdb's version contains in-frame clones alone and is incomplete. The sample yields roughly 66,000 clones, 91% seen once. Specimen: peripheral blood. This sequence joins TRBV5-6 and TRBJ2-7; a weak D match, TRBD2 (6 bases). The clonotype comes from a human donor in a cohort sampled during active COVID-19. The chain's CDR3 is CASSPNGGASYEQYF. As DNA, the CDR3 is TGTGCCAGCAGTCCTAACGGGGGAGCCTCCTACGAGCAGTACTTC.